The next 18 T cell receptor beta chains were all read from a single sample in a study of OX40 agonist ivuxolimab in advanced cancers. Assay: immunoSEQ multiplex PCR; the TCRdb copy retains only in-frame clones and omits some. Of approximately 69,000 clones in the sample, 80% to 90% were seen once. The sequencing here drew on CD4+ or CD8+ T cells sorted from blood, taken in a trial of the OX40 agonist ivuxolimab. Source of these receptors: an adult with an advanced solid tumor such as melanoma, head and neck, liver or kidney cancer.

The chain employs TRBV5-8 and TRBJ1-5; D perhaps matches TRBD1 (6 bases). V was cut by 1 base and J by 3 bases, with 11 bases left in between. CDR1 is SGHTS and CDR2 is YDEGEE in the germline V gene. The CDR3 extends over 15 amino acids. The CDR3 sequence is CASSLPDSVNQPQHF. The CDR3 coding sequence is TGTGCCAGCAGCTTGCCGGACAGCGTCAATCAGCCCCAGCATTTT. The full variable domain, rest sourced from reference TRBV5-8 and TRBJ1-5, is EAGVTQSPTHLIKTRGQQATLRCSPISGHTSVYWYQQALGLGLQFLLWYDEGEERNRGNFPPRFSGRQFPNYSSELNVNALELEDSALYLCASSLPDSVNQPQHFGDGTRLSIL.

The CDR3 coding sequence is TGTGCCAGCAGCTCGTCGCATAGCGGCCGGGGGAATGAGCAGTTCTTC. This gives the protein CASSSSHSGRGNEQFF. The chain has TRBV11-3 and TRBJ2-1, with D perhaps matching TRBD2 (6 bases). CDR3 size: 16 residues. The germline V gene has CDR1 SGHNT and CDR2 YENEEA. Trimming took 4 bases from V and 7 from J, leaving 20 bases between them.

The chain links TRBV7-6 to TRBJ1-4; the D gene is possibly TRBD1 (6 bases). Trimming cost V 4 bases and J 11 bases, with 20 bases left between them. Germline CDR1 SGHVS, CDR2 FNYEAQ. The CDR3 length is 15 residues. The CDR3 loop reads CASSSAGEVPGKLFF. In DNA, the CDR3 is TGTGCCAGCAGCTCTGCAGGGGAAGTCCCCGGGAAACTGTTTTTT.

This rearrangement joins TRBV11-3 to TRBJ2-2; D gene unclear. CDR1 and CDR2 (germline): SGHNT, YENEEA. Trimming took off 2 bases at V and 5 bases at J, with 3 bases between the two ends. This CDR3 contains 12 residues. In nucleotides, the CDR3 is TGTGCCAGCAGCTTAAAGACCGGGGAGCTGTTTTTT. It translates to CASSLKTGELFF.

This rearrangement joins TRBV7-9 to TRBJ2-5, with a weak D call TRBD2 (6 bases). Near its end, the DNA agrees better with TRBJ2-7, so the J call may be wrong. This CDR3 contains 14 residues. The germline V gene encodes CDR1 SEHNR and CDR2 FQNEAQ (reference sequence). The CDR3 DNA reads TGTGCCAGCAGCTCGGGTAGCGGAACCTACGAGCAGTACTTC. This translates into CASSSGSGTYEQYF.

The V call is TRBV7-2, the J call TRBJ1-4, with D perhaps matching TRBD1 (5 bases). CDR3 size: 15 residues. The germline V gene encodes CDR1 SGHTA and CDR2 FQGNSA. V was cut by 1 base and J by 7 bases, with 13 bases left in between. The CDR3 region has the DNA TGTGCCAGCAGCTTAGACAGCGGGGCGAGTGAAAAACTGTTTTTT. Its translation is CASSLDSGASEKLFF.

The rearrangement joins TRBV2 to TRBJ2-5; TRBD1 is a possible D gene (6 bases). Germline V lookup: CDR1 SNHLY, CDR2 FYNNEI. The CDR3 is 13 residues long. Trimming shortened V by 6 bases and J by 0 bases, and 8 bases separated the two germline ends. This chain's CDR3 is CASSRGDQETQYF. The CDR3 DNA reads as TGTGCCAGCAGCAGGGGTGACCAAGAGACCCAGTACTTC.

This clone was detected a few times. The rearrangement uses TRBV7-4 and TRBJ1-3; D gene unclear. Trimming cost V 5 bases and J 3 bases, with 14 bases left between them. This CDR3 contains 15 residues. Germline-derived CDR1 and CDR2 are SGHVT and SQSDAQ. CDR3 residues: CASSLNHLGGNTIYF. CDR3 DNA sequence: TGTGCCAGCAGCCTAAACCACCTTGGTGGAAACACCATATATTTT.

This chain uses TRBV6-4 with TRBJ1-6, with D uncertain. The CDR3 extends over 14 amino acids. Per the germline V gene, CDR1 is MRHNA and CDR2 is SNTAGT. V gave up 4 bases and J gave up 9 bases, with 13 bases separating them. The CDR3 bases are TGTGCCAGCAGTGTCGAGGTGGACGGTTCACCCCTCCACTTT. It is translated as CASSVEVDGSPLHF.

V is TRBV11-2 and J is TRBJ2-3; 10 bases map to TRBD2. CDR1 and CDR2 (germline): SGHAT, FQNNGV. The CDR3 has 17 residues. The J segment lost 0 bases and the V segment lost 6 bases, leaving 9 bases of the junction unmatched. In nucleotides, the CDR3 is TGTGCCAGCAGTAAACGGCTAGCGGGAGATAGCACAGATACGCAGTATTTT. Translation gives CASSKRLAGDSTDTQYF.

The V gene is TRBV7-2, the J gene TRBJ2-2; 7 bases align to TRBD2. Germline CDR1 and CDR2: SGHTA and FQGNSA. J was trimmed by 5 bases and V by 5 bases; bases with no gene match: 8. The CDR3 is 15 residues long. The CDR3 here is CASSPGGRRTGELFF. CDR3 DNA sequence: TGTGCCAGCAGCCCCGGGGGGAGGAGGACCGGGGAGCTGTTTTTT. Based on the CDR3 plus reference TRBV7-2 and TRBJ2-2, the full variable domain is GAGVSQSPSNKVTEKGKDVELRCDPISGHTALYWYRQSLGQGLEFLIYFQGNSAPDKSGLPSDRFSAERTGGSVSTLTIQRTQQEDSAVYLCASSPGGRRTGELFFGEGSRLTVL.

J is TRBJ1-2 and V is TRBV18, with D perhaps TRBD1 (6 bases). Looked up from germline, CDR1 is KGHSH and CDR2 is LQKENI. This CDR3 has 13 amino acids. Trimming took 3 bases from V and 6 from J, leaving 11 bases between them. CDR3 nucleotides: TGTGCCAGCTCACCGTCAGGGGCTCATGGCTACACCTTC. Its translation: CASSPSGAHGYTF. The full variable domain, its missing parts supplied by reference TRBV18 and TRBJ1-2, is NAGVMQNPRHLVRRRGQEARLRCSPMKGHSHVYWYRQLPEEGLKFMVYLQKENIIDESGMPKERFSAEFPKEGPSILRIQQVVRGDSAAYFCASSPSGAHGYTFGSGTRLTVV.

This clone was counted once. V and J are TRBV6-1 and TRBJ2-7, with a tentative D call TRBD1 (6 bases). Trimming took off 3 bases at V and 3 bases at J, with 9 bases between the two ends. CDR3 length: 13 residues. In germline, CDR1 is MNHNS, CDR2 SASEGT. The CDR3 here is CASSDRGGYEQYF. CDR3 in DNA: TGTGCCAGCAGTGACAGGGGTGGCTACGAGCAGTACTTC.

The chain joins TRBV29-1 to TRBJ2-5; D remains unclear. V was cut by 2 bases and J by 3 bases, with 10 bases left in between. The CDR3 loop spans 13 amino acids. CDR1 SQVTM and CDR2 ANQGSEA come from the germline V gene. CDR3 loop: CSVEPVAKETQYF. The DNA for the CDR3 is TGCAGCGTTGAACCAGTGGCCAAAGAGACCCAGTACTTC.

The chain's CDR3 is CASSLGDRGPLGDEQFF. Here the CDR3 DNA reads TGTGCCAGCAGCTTGGGGGACAGGGGGCCCCTGGGGGATGAGCAGTTCTTC. This chain uses TRBV5-6 with TRBJ2-1; TRBD1 matches at 12 bases. J lost 8 bases, V lost 0 bases, and 9 bases had no gene match. This CDR3 spans 17 amino acids. In germline, CDR1 is SGHDT, CDR2 YYEEEE. Combining the CDR3 with reference TRBV5-6 and TRBJ2-1 gives the whole variable domain DAGVTQSPTHLIKTRGQQVTLRCSPKSGHDTVSWYQQALGQGPQFIFQYYEEEERQRGNFPDRFSGHQFPNYSSELNVNALLLGDSALYLCASSLGDRGPLGDEQFFGPGTRLTVL.

The chain employs TRBV4-1 and TRBJ1-6, with D unresolved. Per germline, CDR1 MGHRA and CDR2 YSYEKL. This CDR3 is built from 13 residues. Trimming took off 1 base at V and 8 bases at J, with 6 bases between the two ends. CDR3 DNA sequence: TGCGCCAGCAGCCAAGGGCGTGATTCACCCCTCCACTTT. Translating gives CASSQGRDSPLHF.

V and J are TRBV4-3 and TRBJ2-1, with D possibly being TRBD2 (6 bases). Trimming stripped 4 bases from V and 9 bases from J, with 10 bases between. CDR1 is LGHNA and CDR2 is YSLEER in the germline V gene. The CDR3 runs 12 residues. The CDR3 DNA reads as TGCGCCAGCAGCCGGACGACTAGTGAGCAGTTCTTC. Protein sequence: CASSRTTSEQFF.

The count of this clone is one. The gene calls are TRBV7-2 and TRBJ2-7; TRBD2 might be the D (5 bases). The V gene lost 2 bases and the J gene lost 4 bases, with 12 bases spanning the gap. The CDR3 extends over 14 amino acids. Germline-derived CDR1 and CDR2 are SGHTA and FQGNSA. CDR3 sequence: CASSLRTQFYEQYF. CDR3 coding DNA: TGTGCCAGCAGCTTAAGGACTCAGTTTTACGAGCAGTACTTC.